This T cell receptor (beta chain) was recovered during a study of CD8+CD57+ T cells in acquired aplastic anemia. Study as a whole: Across the sorted CD4+ and CD8+ cells, DNA amounts averaged about 3.1 ug.

TCR beta VDJ and CDR3 profiling used genomic DNA as template. TCRdb fed the reads into MiXCR, producing one record per CDR3 protein. This table holds 200,000 or so distinct CDR3 sequences, around 65% found once. Comment on this clonotype: The antigen remains unidentified.

This CDR3 comprises 15 residues. The V segment lost 5 bases and the J segment 5 bases; nucleotides outside the gene matches: 9. Germline assignment: CDR1 DFQATT and CDR2 SNEGSKA (reference sequence). Broader study findings: Simpson's diversity of CD8+ cells was not significantly different in patients compared with controls. Patients and controls had in common approximately 30 CD8+ CDR3 sequences.

This TCR came from a human donor with severe aplastic anemia or a healthy control (not recorded which). The chain employs TRBV20-1 and TRBJ2-5; 12 bases are shared with TRBD2. Input material: sorted CD4+, CD8+, or CD8+CD57+ T cells (not recorded which) from PBMCs. The CDR3 loop is CSAYVLAGGGETQYF. For the CDR3, the DNA is TGCAGTGCTTACGTTCTAGCGGGAGGGGGGGAGACCCAGTACTTC.